This T cell receptor beta chain was identified in a study of shared clonotypes between healthy human individuals. Notes on this clone: The antigen is not known.

V lost 0 bases and J lost 12, with 13 bases in between. Germline V gene lookup returns CDR1 SGDLS and CDR2 YYNGEE. CDR3 length equals 13 residues. Whole-study results and caveats: Naive subsets usually exceeded memory subsets in estimated richness. Approximately 5% was the fraction of naive CD4 clonotypes found shared across four donors.

Each cell subset's genomic DNA was divided evenly among several immunoSEQ plates. In replicate PCRs of sorted subsets, 150 to 200 ng DNA, about 30,000 T cell genomes, was used. Produced via immunoSEQ multiplex PCR; TCRdb's table is partial and in-frame only. Here the sample spans 2 million to 3 million clones, approximately 93% being singletons. The rearrangement joins TRBV9 to TRBJ2-1; possibly TRBD1 for D (6 bases). The receptor comes from a man between 18 and 29 years old in good health. Some clones in this sample may be carry-over from other donors' samples. Sequencing was done on a sample of naive CD4+ T cells from PBMCs. Subset specified: CD45RA+ positively selected. In DNA form, the CDR3 reads TGTGCCAGCAGCGTAGGGGACAACCCGAGGCAGTTCTTC. This translates into CASSVGDNPRQFF.